Presented here are 15 T cell receptor beta chains from one specimen sequenced in a study of blood T cell repertoires in COVID-19. The table came from immunoSEQ multiplex PCR; TCRdb's copy has only in-frame clones and leaves some out. The sample contains over 40,000 clones, just over 90% of which appear only once. Sample: peripheral blood. The source of these receptors is a man aged 70 or older with acute or convalescent COVID-19.

The chain uses TRBV11-2 and TRBJ2-1, with TRBD1 matching 8 bases. The CDR3 sequence is 14 residues long. V lost 4 bases and J lost 7; bases outside the gene matches: 6. Germline CDR1 SGHAT, CDR2 FQNNGV. Here the CDR3 DNA reads TGTGCCAGCAGCTCCCGACAGGGGCGAAATGAGCAGTTCTTC. It is translated as CASSSRQGRNEQFF.

This chain links TRBV19 with TRBJ2-1; D is undetermined. Looked up from germline, CDR1 is LNHDA and CDR2 is SQIVND (reference sequence). V gave up 6 bases and J gave up 0 bases, with 9 bases separating them. This CDR3 contains 14 residues. This chain's CDR3 is CASRNTISYNEQFF. CDR3 coding DNA: TGTGCCAGTAGGAACACTATCTCCTACAATGAGCAGTTCTTC.

CDR3 bases: TGTGCCAGCTCACCACCGGGCAGGGATGGCTACACCTTC. Translated, it gives CASSPPGRDGYTF. The chain recombines TRBV18 with TRBJ1-2; D is possibly TRBD1 (5 bases). Germline CDR1 is KGHSH and CDR2 is LQKENI. V was cut by 0 bases and J by 6 bases, with 8 bases left in between. This CDR3 is built from 13 residues. Looking up the rest from reference TRBV18 and TRBJ1-2 gives the full variable domain: NAGVMQNPRHLVRRRGQEARLRCSPMKGHSHVYWYRQLPEEGLKFMVYLQKENIIDESGMPKERFSAEFPKEGPSILRIQQVVRGDSAAYFCASSPPGRDGYTFGSGTRLTVV.

The chain has TRBV19 and TRBJ1-2; D is undetermined. This CDR3 has 13 amino acids. The ends were cut back, 3 bases at V and 2 bases at J, with 7 bases in the middle. The germline CDR1 and CDR2 sequences are LNHDA and SQIVND (reference sequence). CDR3 bases: TGTGCCAGTAGTATGGCTGTGAACTATGGCTACACCTTC. Its protein is CASSMAVNYGYTF.

The chain uses TRBV5-8 and TRBJ1-3, with D possibly matching TRBD1 (5 bases). The length of the CDR3 is 16 residues. Trimming pared 1 base from V and 0 bases from J, leaving 11 bases between. Germline CDR1 SGHTS, CDR2 YDEGEE. The CDR3 DNA follows: TGTGCCAGCAGCTTGAGGGAAGGGGTCTCTGGAAACACCATATATTTT. This gives the protein CASSLREGVSGNTIYF.

This rearrangement joins TRBV13 to TRBJ2-3, with a tentative D call TRBD2 (5 bases). Between the trimmed V and J ends, which lost 5 bases and 10 bases, there was a span of 16 bases. CDR1 and CDR2 from the germline V gene are PRHDT and FYEKMQ (reference sequence). The CDR3 consists of 13 residues. CDR3 sequence (DNA): TGTGCCAGCAGCCCTCGAGACGGGGTCCCGCAGTATTTT. It encodes CASSPRDGVPQYF.

The V and J genes are TRBV6-2 or TRBV6-3 and TRBJ2-7, with 8 bases aligning to TRBD1. The CDR3 consists of 16 residues. From germline, CDR1 is MNHEY and CDR2 SVGEGT. J lost 1 base, V lost 2 bases, and 7 bases had no gene match. CDR3 protein: CASSYRQGSGSYEQYF. The CDR3 nucleotides read TGTGCCAGCAGTTACCGACAGGGGTCGGGGTCCTACGAGCAGTACTTC.

The rearrangement uses TRBV5-1 and TRBJ1-2; D unclear. The germline V and J ends were trimmed by 4 bases and 3 bases, with 10 bases remaining between them. In germline, CDR1 is SGHRS, CDR2 YFSETQ. CDR3 size: 13 residues. The CDR3 spells CASSRGEDYGYTF. In nucleotides, the CDR3 is TGCGCCAGCAGCCGGGGTGAGGACTATGGCTACACCTTC. The whole variable domain, remainder taken from reference TRBV5-1 and TRBJ1-2, is KAGVTQTPRYLIKTRGQQVTLSCSPISGHRSVSWYQQTPGQGLQFLFEYFSETQRNKGNFPGRFSGRQFSNSRSEMNVSTLELGDSALYLCASSRGEDYGYTFGSGTRLTVV.

This sequence joins TRBV7-2 and TRBJ2-1, with D perhaps matching TRBD2 (5 bases). Trimming removed 5 bases from V and 2 bases from J, with 10 bases in between. Looked up from germline, CDR1 is SGHTA and CDR2 is FQGNSA. This CDR3 has 14 residues. The CDR3 loop reads CASSPGITYNEQFF. In nucleotides, the CDR3 is TGTGCCAGCAGCCCCGGGATCACCTACAATGAGCAGTTCTTC.

The chain carries TRBV5-8 and TRBJ1-5; TRBD1 agrees at 8 bases. The CDR3 has 16 amino acids. The J segment lost 0 bases and the V segment lost 4 bases, leaving 6 bases of the junction unmatched. In germline, CDR1 is SGHTS, CDR2 YDEGEE. The CDR3, as DNA: TGTGCCAGCAGCCGGGGACAGGCTGATAGCAATCAGCCCCAGCATTTT. This codes for CASSRGQADSNQPQHF. Filled out from reference TRBV5-8 and TRBJ1-5, the complete variable domain reads EAGVTQSPTHLIKTRGQQATLRCSPISGHTSVYWYQQALGLGLQFLLWYDEGEERNRGNFPPRFSGRQFPNYSSELNVNALELEDSALYLCASSRGQADSNQPQHFGDGTRLSIL.

The V call is TRBV5-5, the J call TRBJ1-1; D gene ambiguous. V lost 0 bases to trimming and J lost 3 bases, with 6 bases between them. CDR3 size: 13 residues. Germline V gene data show CDR1 as SGHKS and CDR2 as YYEKEE (reference sequence). CDR3 DNA: TGTGCCAGCAGCTTGGCGGGGTACACTGAAGCTTTCTTT. It is translated as CASSLAGYTEAFF.

This chain's CDR3 is CAWIRTSGGPQYF. The CDR3 DNA is TGTGCCTGGATCAGGACTAGCGGGGGCCCCCAGTACTTC. This rearrangement joins TRBV30 to TRBJ2-7, with 13 bases lining up with TRBD2. The CDR3 has 13 amino acids. The junction had 7 bases not matched to a gene; V was cut back by 4 bases and J by 10 bases. Per germline, CDR1 GTSNPN and CDR2 SVGIG (reference sequence).

The rearrangement links TRBV5-4 to TRBJ1-1; 8 bases map to TRBD1. From germline, CDR1 is SGHNT and CDR2 YYREEE (reference sequence). V was clipped by 4 bases and J by 7 bases; unmatched bases: 9. The CDR3 is 14 amino acids. DNA of the CDR3: TGTGCCAGCAGCCCATGGACAGGGACCCGTGAAGCTTTCTTT. Its protein product is CASSPWTGTREAFF.

This clone was detected only once. The V call is TRBV7-9, the J call TRBJ2-5; 8 nucleotides align to TRBD2. CDR1 SEHNR and CDR2 FQNEAQ come from the germline V gene (reference sequence). CDR3 length: 14 amino acids. V lost 6 bases, J lost 4 bases, and 7 bases stayed unmatched. The CDR3 DNA reads TGTGCCAGCAGAGTCGGGGGGGCAGGAGAGACCCAGTACTTC. Its protein is CASRVGGAGETQYF. The full variable domain, rest sourced from reference TRBV7-9 and TRBJ2-5, is DTGVSQNPRHKITKRGQNVTFRCDPISEHNRLYWYRQTLGQGPEFLTYFQNEAQLEKSRLLSDRFSAERPKGSFSTLEIQRTEQGDSAMYLCASRVGGAGETQYFGPGTRLLVL.

The chain couples TRBV5-1 to TRBJ2-1; D gene uncertain. This CDR3 region has 14 residues. CDR1 and CDR2 from the germline V gene are SGHRS and YFSETQ. Trimming took off 0 bases at V and 8 bases at J, with 12 bases between the two ends. Written as DNA, the CDR3 is TGCGCCAGCAGCTTGGGGGCGCATGATTATGAGCAGTTCTTC. It codes for CASSLGAHDYEQFF.